This T cell receptor (beta chain) comes out of a study of CD8 T cells in ankylosing spondylitis (dated by TCRdb to the late 2010s). For context, the study as a whole: T cell receptor beta repertoires were profiled in healthy donors and ankylosing spondylitis patients so that disease-linked TCR variants could be found. Peripheral blood samples were taken, and synovial fluid was additionally collected from ankylosing spondylitis patients. In total, the full study cohort was made up of nearly 110 healthy donors and about two dozen ankylosing spondylitis patients.

The sequencer listed for this sample is Illumina HiSeq 2500. Quantitative 5'-RACE with molecular barcodes was the method used to prepare the TCR beta libraries. Turning to the authors' computational methods: A new computational method based on a probabilistic model of VDJ rearrangement was used to identify disease-linked TCR variants. Using fastp trimming at Q25 and MiXCR clonotype assembly, TCRdb reanalyzed the public sequencing data and kept in-frame beta chains. Duplicate CDR3 protein sequences are folded into a single record with the most common DNA and genes. The V and J calls and clone size are TCRdb's, not the authors'. For this sample there are about 100,000 distinct CDR3 sequences; roughly 9.6% appear just once. The top ten clones comprise 5.1% of the sample. This clonotype occurred a few times. It has no known antigen specificity. It has no much larger one-base neighbor in the sample; base qualities were not kept.

The research as a whole found: A TCR beta motif of several highly homologous amino acid variants appeared characteristic of blood from ankylosing spondylitis patients. Some TCR beta motif variants had previously been reported in synovial fluid and blood of reactive arthritis patients, which suggested common disease-initiation mechanisms. Significant enrichment of the disease-linked clones was reported in matched synovial fluid samples from ankylosing spondylitis patients. The disease-linked clones showed a CD8+ phenotype and occurred at relatively low frequencies in peripheral blood.

The CDR3 measures 17 amino acids from cysteine to phenylalanine. Of the read, only the CDR3 DNA is kept; its 51 bases are in frame from base 1. The germline ends are 29 bases apart after V is trimmed by 9 bases and J by 8 bases. CDR1 and CDR2 are drawn from the germline V gene: MDHEN, SYDVKM. The sequence came from a male donor with ankylosing spondylitis or in good health (not recorded which). Specimen: blood, either unsorted or a sorted T cell fraction (not recorded which). Rearrangement joined TRBV28 to TRBJ2-4, with the D gene possibly TRBD1 or TRBD2, each one fitting 5 bases. The DNA is as follows: TGTGCCAGTTCCACCCTCTACGGACAAACTAGTGAGGACATTCAGTACTTC. Its protein product is CASSTLYGQTSEDIQYF.